The sequence of this T cell receptor beta chain was determined in a study of T-cell memory formation after mild COVID-19. About the study: The study found TCR clusters largely donor specific. Broader study findings: There were some responding clones in pre-infection memory, which suggested that cross-reactive memory had joined.

5'RACE primed from the constant segment yielded TCR alpha and TCR beta cDNA libraries bearing sample barcodes and UMIs. TCRdb analysed the 5' RACE reads with MiXCR anew, one entry per CDR3 protein. The repertoire consists of about 290,000 distinct CDR3 sequences, with roughly 15% occurring once and the leading ten covering about a fifth. V was cut by 2 bases and J by 5 bases, with 11 bases left in between. The CDR3 runs 14 residues. The germline V gene has CDR1 KGHDR and CDR2 SFDVKD. For this clonotype: Its target is unknown.

The sample comprised PBMCs or a T cell subset sorted from them (not recorded which). V gene TRBV24-1 combines with J gene TRBJ2-5; D gene ambiguous. The TCR was taken from a man younger than 35 who had mild COVID-19 (a few samples of this study predate the infection). Cell type and time point are not known. The DNA of the CDR3 is TGTGCCACCAGTGATTCTGGGTCCGGGGAGACCCAGTACTTC. It is translated as CATSDSGSGETQYF.